This T cell receptor (beta chain) is from a study of shared clonotypes between healthy human individuals (dated by TCRdb to 2019 to 2021). Study-level background: The cohort included three men and a couple of women between 18 and 49 years of age. For each donor, CD4 naive and CD4 memory were each given three plates, CD8 naive was given two plates, and CD8 memory was given one plate. The study deeply sequenced blood TCR repertoires of five healthy adults to estimate repertoire size and the extent of clonotype sharing between individuals. To increase sequencing depth and limit assay-specific biases, different laboratories used diverse techniques to prepare libraries and sequence TCR repertoires. Per donor, leukapheresis produced somewhere between about 0.9 and 9 billion PBMCs.

From the germline V gene (reference sequence), CDR1 is MNHNY and CDR2 is SVGAGI. Deletion took 6 bases off V and 3 bases off J, with a span of 12 bases between the germline ends. From its cysteine to its phenylalanine, the CDR3 spans 14 amino acids. Only the CDR3 part of the read is kept: 42 bases, read in frame from the first base. Using the deep immunoSEQ assay, multiplex PCR amplified TCR CDR3 regions from genomic DNA. Extracted genomic DNA from each cell subset was spread evenly across all wells of several immunoSEQ 96-well plates, with each plate serving as a replicate. For sorted subsets, roughly 190 ng of genomic DNA, equivalent to 25,000 to 30,000 T cell genomes, went into each replicate PCR. Purified libraries were measured with a Qubit 3.0 fluorometer, size-checked on a Bioanalyzer 2100, and measured again with the KAPA Library Quantification kit. Each immunoSEQ 96-well plate was sequenced on its own single-read 150-cycle Illumina NextSeq 550 flow cell. Under the source paper's analysis protocol: Because only junctional sequences without quality scores were contained in the immunoSEQ output, filtering matching that applied to full-length reads could not be performed. To assign V/J genes and CDR3, sequences were annotated against IMGT germline references using PyIR, a Python wrapper for IgBLAST v1.9. Any read was removed if the V/J assignment was weak (E-value above 1e-6), the CDR3 was missing, or the read contained stop codons, out-of-frame junctions, or ambiguous translated residues. V3J clonotypes were defined as sequences sharing the same inferred V gene, J gene, and CDR3 amino acid sequence. Percentage overlap between repertoires was computed as shared unique clonotypes divided by the size of the smaller repertoire. Repertoire richness was assessed with RTK rarefaction, the Chao1 estimator, and Recon v2.1 estimates of unobserved clonotypes. Generation probabilities for all TCRbeta clonotypes obtained by the gDNA method from several donors were computed using OLGA. In TCRdb, the immuneACCESS table is reduced to in-frame sequences with V and J assigned. These tables do not hold every clone; where another copy was compared, an unresolved V gene accounts for under half, and the others remain unexplained. Clonal size and the V and J genes are those of that table, whereas D and trimming came from the DNA. In all, the sample holds hundreds of thousands of clones, and roughly 95% of those were seen once. Jointly, the top ten make up around 0.1% of the sample.

CD8 naive samples were CD45RO-negative cells positively selected for CCR7, giving a CD45RA+CCR7+ population that excluded TemRA cells. The donors were healthy, HIV-negative adults who had no recently reported acute infections or vaccinations. Every donor was a Caucasian adult residing in Nashville, Tennessee, USA. After blood collection by leukapheresis, PBMCs were isolated using Ficoll-Histopaque density gradient centrifugation and then cryopreserved in the vapor phase of liquid nitrogen. Analytical flow cytometry was used to check the purity and quantity of each magnetically sorted T cell population. Genomic DNA was isolated from every sorted fraction and measured by UV absorbance on a Nanodrop 2000c. The paper as a whole reports these results and caveats: Because the study included only a small number of donors, the genetic and exposure-history diversity represented was limited. Larger estimated clonotype richness was generally found for naive subsets than for memory subsets. Sampling was limited to blood, and TCR repertoires in tissue likely differ from TCR repertoires in blood. Incomplete sequencing was indicated by rarefaction of sorted-subset datasets, despite the large sequencing depth. About 5% of naive CD4, 3.5% of naive CD8, roughly 2.4% of memory CD4, and roughly 0.4% of memory CD8 clonotypes were shared across four donors. Compared with non-shared clonotypes, clonotypes shared by all four sorted-subset donors had higher generation probabilities. Based on pairwise subsampling, the degree of clonotype sharing among donors was expected to be affected by sequencing depth.

This clone was seen once. Its specific antigen is unknown. Base-call qualities are not available, and no considerably larger clone is one nucleotide away. The source material was naive CD8+ T cells sorted from blood. The sample's cell subset or site label is to be understood as: CD45RA+CCR7+. The TCR was taken from a woman in her 30s in good health. The chain was built from TRBV6-6 and TRBJ1-5; the D gene is possibly TRBD1, with 5 bases matching. The nucleotide sequence reads as follows: TGTGCCAGCAGCCCAGGGATCGACAATCAGCCCCAGCATTTT. It encodes CASSPGIDNQPQHF.